This T cell receptor beta chain emerged from a study of T-cell reconstitution after alpha-beta-depleted transplantation in children. General study points: Diversity and T-cell counts at one year after transplant derived mostly from new T cells. Approximately two months post-transplant, alpha-beta T cells reportedly originated from several hundred expanded graft clones.

This sample's TCRbeta library carried unique molecular identifier barcodes. One entry per CDR3 protein, called by TCRdb with MiXCR from the PCR reads. The sample shows more than 120,000 distinct CDR3 sequences, 8.8% of them seen only once. As for this clonotype: Its antigen is still unknown.

Germline V gene data show CDR1 as SGHDT and CDR2 as YYEEEE. The length of the CDR3 is 13 residues. The ends were cut back, 7 bases at V and 4 bases at J, with 14 bases in the middle. This chain joins TRBV5-6 and TRBJ2-5; D possibly corresponds to TRBD2 (7 bases). The specimen comprised PBMCs, mostly from graft donor cells, sampled 180 days after TCRalphabeta/CD19-depleted stem cell transplant. This sequence was found in a female patient aged 2-9 years who had a stem cell transplant for congenital amegakaryocytic thrombocytopenia, so the T cells may come from the graft donor. The CDR3 coding sequence is TGTGCCAGCGGGGGGGCGGGAGCAGAGACCCAGTACTTC. It specifies CASGGAGAETQYF.